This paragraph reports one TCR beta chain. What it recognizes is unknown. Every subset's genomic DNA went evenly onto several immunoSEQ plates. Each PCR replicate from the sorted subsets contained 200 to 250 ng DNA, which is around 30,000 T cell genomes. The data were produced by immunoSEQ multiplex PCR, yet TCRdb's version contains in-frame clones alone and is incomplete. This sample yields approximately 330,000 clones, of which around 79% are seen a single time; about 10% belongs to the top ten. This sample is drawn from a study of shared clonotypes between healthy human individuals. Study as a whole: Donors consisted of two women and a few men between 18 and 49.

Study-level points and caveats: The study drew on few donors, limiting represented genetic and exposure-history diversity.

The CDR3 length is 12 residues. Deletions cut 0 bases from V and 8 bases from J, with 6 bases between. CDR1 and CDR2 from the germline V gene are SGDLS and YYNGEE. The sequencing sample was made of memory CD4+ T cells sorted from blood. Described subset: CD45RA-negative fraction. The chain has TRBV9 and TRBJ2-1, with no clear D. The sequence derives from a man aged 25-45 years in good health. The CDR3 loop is CASSVDSYEQFF. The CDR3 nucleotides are TGTGCCAGCAGCGTAGATTCGTATGAGCAGTTCTTC.